This T cell receptor beta chain was sequenced during a study of cytomegalovirus exposure and HLA in healthy donors. All donors participated as healthy donors of bone marrow. Study-wide results and caveats: Some TCR beta chains (around 160 of them) were listed as cytomegalovirus-associated. In a later analysis, donors in an Asian-associated ancestry cluster reportedly had fewer N-insertions in productive TCRs than the cohort mean. Serostatus for CMV was the only available immune exposure information.

In regard to this clone: Its antigen is not identified.

PCR amplification relied on 60 Vbeta primers (plus 13 Jbeta primers). Only in-frame clones appear in the TCRdb table, and some are missing; sequencing was by immunoSEQ multiplex PCR. The sample lists under 110,000 clones; 75% were seen once. The TCR originated in a man aged 35 to 55 in good health and CMV-seronegative. The sequencing sample was made of PBMCs.

CDR3: CASSPLDGTQETQYF. Here the CDR3 DNA reads TGTGCCAGCAGCCCCCTGGACGGGACTCAAGAGACCCAGTACTTC. The gene calls are TRBV5-6 and TRBJ2-5, with a weak D call TRBD2 (6 bases). The ends were cut back, 4 bases at V and 2 bases at J, with 15 bases in the middle. From germline, CDR1 is SGHDT and CDR2 YYEEEE. The CDR3 totals 15 residues.